This is a list of T cell receptor beta chains from one sample in a study of identical twins. TCRdb independently ran MiXCR on the 5' RACE reads; one entry per CDR3 protein. The data contain around 1.7 million distinct CDR3 sequences, around 33% of them singletons. Sequenced sample: cord blood. The receptors were gathered from a newborn girl in good health. CDR3s leave out the opening cysteine and the closing phenylalanine or tryptophan. Rows may omit the clone size; those that give it use once, few, many or a size class.

TRBJ1-4 | NA | TRBV20-1 | SARGASGGEKLF
TRBJ1-3 | NA | TRBV5-6 | ASSADPGNTIY
TRBJ2-1 | NA | TRBV25-1 | ASSQSTRGYNEQF
TRBJ2-3 | NA | TRBV15 | ATSRDMDTQY
TRBJ2-4 | few | TRBV12-3/TRBV12-4 | ASISGLAKNIQY
TRBJ2-1 | NA | TRBV20-1 | SARGQAGRNEQF
TRBJ2-5 | NA | TRBV7-2 | ASSLASIASGVSYGQY
TRBJ2-1 | NA | TRBV2 | ASSAGSGSTYEQF
TRBJ1-4 | few | TRBV28 | ASSSVGTYLNEKLF
TRBJ2-3 | few | TRBV27 | ASSQTSRIPDTQY
TRBJ2-3 | NA | TRBV11-1 | ASSLLVSSTDTQY
TRBJ2-7 | NA | TRBV20-1 | SARDFWGEDSYEQY
TRBJ1-1 | NA | TRBV20-1 | SAIPRGLIGTEAF
TRBJ2-1 | NA | TRBV11-2 | ASRVAHEQF
TRBJ1-2 | once | TRBV12-3/TRBV12-4 | ASSFSPTHGYT
TRBJ1-2 | few | TRBV9 | ASSTPGQGAGGYGYT
TRBJ2-4 | NA | TRBV27 | ASSFGRSGIQY
TRBJ2-5 | few | TRBV2 | ASSDGAEQY
TRBJ2-1 | NA | TRBV6-5 | ASNDRGTEQF
TRBJ2-7 | many | TRBV4-2 | ASSQDSYGHSYEQY
TRBJ2-2 | NA | TRBV10-3 | ANRGGHTGELF
TRBJ2-4 | few | TRBV7-6 | ASSSELAKNIQY
TRBJ2-1 | NA | TRBV12-3/TRBV12-4 | ASSLHRRGMF
TRBJ2-7 | NA | TRBV2 | ARGTSGSYEQY
TRBJ1-6 | few | TRBV6-5 | ASSYSMNPGIHNSPLH
NA | NA | TRBV6-2/TRBV6-3 | ASSYARESSYNEQY
TRBJ2-3 | many | TRBV28 | ASSFQNLKQY
TRBJ2-1 | NA | TRBV20-1 | SARTGGRGEQF